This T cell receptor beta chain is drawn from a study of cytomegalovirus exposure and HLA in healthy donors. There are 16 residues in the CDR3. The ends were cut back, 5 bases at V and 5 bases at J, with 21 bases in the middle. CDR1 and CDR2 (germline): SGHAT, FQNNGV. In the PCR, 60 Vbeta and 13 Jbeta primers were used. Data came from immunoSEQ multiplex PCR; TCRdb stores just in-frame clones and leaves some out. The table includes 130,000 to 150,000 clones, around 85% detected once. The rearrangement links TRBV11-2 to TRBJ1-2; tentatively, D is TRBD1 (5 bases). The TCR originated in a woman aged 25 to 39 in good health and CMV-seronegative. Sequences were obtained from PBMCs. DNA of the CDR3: TGTGCCAGCAGCAATATAAGAGACTGGGGGGTTTATGGCTACACCTTC. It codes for CASSNIRDWGVYGYTF.